The 6 T cell receptor beta chains reported below all come from one sample, sequenced in a study of cytomegalovirus exposure and HLA in healthy donors. Both 60 Vbeta primers and 13 Jbeta primers went into the PCR. The table came from immunoSEQ multiplex PCR; TCRdb's copy has only in-frame clones and leaves some out. The data contain roughly 200,000 clones, about 12% of them singletons. The material sequenced was PBMCs. Receptors were obtained from a man aged 50 to 59 in good health and CMV-seropositive.

The rearrangement joins TRBV27 to TRBJ1-2, with a possible D match to TRBD1 (6 bases). Germline V gives CDR1 MNHEY, CDR2 SMNVEV (reference sequence). CDR3 length: 11 residues. The germline V and J ends were trimmed by 4 bases and 10 bases, with 10 bases remaining between them. The CDR3 sequence: CASSSQGIYTF. Written as DNA, the CDR3 is TGTGCCAGCAGTTCTCAGGGGATCTACACCTTC.

J is TRBJ1-4 and V is TRBV5-4; 7 nucleotides align to TRBD1. The V segment lost 2 bases and the J segment 8 bases; nucleotides outside the gene matches: 15. CDR3 size: 17 residues. Germline-derived CDR1 and CDR2 are SGHNT and YYREEE (reference sequence). The CDR3 loop reads CASSFGGGTGIGEKLFF. CDR3 coding DNA: TGTGCCAGCAGCTTTGGAGGGGGCACGGGAATAGGGGAAAAACTGTTTTTT.

A few counts support this clone. The rearrangement uses TRBV4-3 and TRBJ1-1; 9 positions agree with TRBD1. This CDR3 comprises 16 residues. Germline V lookup: CDR1 LGHNA, CDR2 YSLEER. Trimming took 3 bases from V and 2 from J; bases not matched to a gene: 7. CDR3: CASSHLAGQGNTEAFF. The CDR3 DNA follows: TGCGCCAGCAGCCACCTCGCGGGACAGGGAAACACTGAAGCTTTCTTT.

This clone was observed a few times. The rearrangement joins TRBV6-6 to TRBJ1-6; 7 bases are shared with TRBD1. This CDR3 has 14 amino acids. Germline CDR1 and CDR2: MNHNY and SVGAGI (reference sequence). The V segment lost 10 bases and the J segment 5 bases; nucleotides outside the gene matches: 8. The CDR3 sequence is CAIVDRVDNSPLHF. In DNA form, the CDR3 reads TGTGCCATCGTTGACAGGGTAGATAATTCACCCCTCCACTTT.

This clone was recorded a few times. The chain joins TRBV30 to TRBJ1-1; D is ambiguous. The CDR3 runs to 14 residues. The germline CDR1 and CDR2 sequences are GTSNPN and SVGIG (reference sequence). Trimming removed 3 bases at V and 0 bases at J, with 11 bases between. CDR3 in amino acids: CAWRADLMNTEAFF. The DNA of the CDR3 is TGTGCCTGGAGGGCGGATCTAATGAACACTGAAGCTTTCTTT.

The table lists this clone with a few counts. The chain employs TRBV6-6 and TRBJ2-7; 13 bases match TRBD2. The CDR3 contains 16 residues. Germline-derived CDR1 and CDR2 are MNHNY and SVGAGI (reference sequence). J gave up 0 bases and V 7 bases, and 6 bases lay outside the gene matches. The CDR3 DNA follows: TGTGCCAGCAACGAACTAGCGGGGGGGCTCTCCTACGAGCAGTACTTC. Amino acid sequence: CASNELAGGLSYEQYF.